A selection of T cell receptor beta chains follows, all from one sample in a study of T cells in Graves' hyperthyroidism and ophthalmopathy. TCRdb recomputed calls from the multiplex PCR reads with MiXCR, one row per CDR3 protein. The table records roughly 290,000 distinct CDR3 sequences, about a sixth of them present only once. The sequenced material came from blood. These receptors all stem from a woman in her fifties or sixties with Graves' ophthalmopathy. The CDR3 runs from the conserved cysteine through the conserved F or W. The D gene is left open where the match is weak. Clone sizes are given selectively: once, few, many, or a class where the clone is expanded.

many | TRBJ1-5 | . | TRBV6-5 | CASSYSGGMGSNQPQHF | TGTGCCAGCAGTTACTCCGGAGGGATGGGAAGCAATCAGCCCCAGCATTTT
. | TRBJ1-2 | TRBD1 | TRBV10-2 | CASSATGQREGYTF | TGCGCCAGCAGCGCGACGGGACAGCGTGAGGGCTACACCTTC
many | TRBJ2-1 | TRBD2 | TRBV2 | CASSAGAGAGNEQFF | TGTGCCAGCAGTGCCGGAGCGGGGGCCGGCAATGAGCAGTTCTTC
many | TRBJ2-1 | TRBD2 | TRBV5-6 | CASRHTSGGFEQFF | TGTGCCAGCAGGCATACTAGCGGGGGGTTTGAGCAGTTCTTC
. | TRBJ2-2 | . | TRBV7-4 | CASSLAAVGGELFF | TGTGCCAGCAGCTTAGCCGCGGTGGGAGGGGAGCTGTTTTTT
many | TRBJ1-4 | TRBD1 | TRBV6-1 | CASSMTGGHEKLFF | TGTGCCAGCAGTATGACAGGGGGCCATGAAAAACTGTTTTTT
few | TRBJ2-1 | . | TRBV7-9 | CASSPGDGTSGYNEQFF | TGTGCCAGCAGCCCAGGGGACGGGACCTCCGGGTACAATGAGCAGTTCTTC
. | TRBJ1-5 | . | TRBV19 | CASSFSQNNQPQHF | TGTGCCAGTAGTTTTTCACAGAACAATCAGCCCCAGCATTTT
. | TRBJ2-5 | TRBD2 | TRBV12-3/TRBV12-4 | CASSLFLGGGAQETQYF | TGTGCCAGCAGTTTATTTTTAGGCGGGGGTGCCCAAGAGACCCAGTACTTC
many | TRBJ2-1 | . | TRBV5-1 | CASSLEGLMSSYNEQFF | TGCGCCAGCAGCTTGGAGGGTCTGATGTCCTCCTACAATGAGCAGTTCTTC
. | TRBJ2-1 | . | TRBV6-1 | CASNKDRLLTYNEQFF | TGTGCCAGCAACAAAGACAGGTTATTGACCTACAATGAGCAGTTCTTC
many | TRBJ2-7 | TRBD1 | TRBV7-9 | CASSFRDRGNEQYF | TGTGCCAGCAGCTTCCGGGACAGGGGCAACGAGCAGTACTTC
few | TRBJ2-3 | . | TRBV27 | CASRGSGLNTQYF | TGTGCCAGCAGGGGGTCCGGGCTTAATACGCAGTATTTT
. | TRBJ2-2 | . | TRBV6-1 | CASSVRRGPNTGELFF | TGTGCCAGCAGTGTCAGGCGGGGACCGAACACCGGGGAGCTGTTTTTT
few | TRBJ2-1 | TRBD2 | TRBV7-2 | CASSPLKSGIYNEQFF | TGTGCCAGCAGCCCTCTTAAGAGCGGGATTTACAATGAGCAGTTCTTC
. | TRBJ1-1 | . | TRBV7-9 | CASSFLRELGTEAFF | TGTGCCAGCAGCTTCCTTCGGGAGTTGGGCACTGAAGCTTTCTTT
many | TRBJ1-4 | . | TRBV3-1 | CASSLRGGNEKLFF | TGTGCCAGCAGCCTCAGGGGCGGTAATGAAAAACTGTTTTTT
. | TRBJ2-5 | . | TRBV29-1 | CSATRGSIEETQYF | TGCAGCGCGACCCGCGGTTCTATTGAAGAGACCCAGTACTTC
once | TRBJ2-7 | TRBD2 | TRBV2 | CASSGTSGRLTYEQYF | TGTGCCAGCAGTGGGACTAGCGGGAGATTAACCTACGAGCAGTACTTC
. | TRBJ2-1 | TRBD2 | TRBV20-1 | CSARGSSGSYNEQFF | TGCAGTGCTAGGGGGAGTAGCGGGTCCTACAATGAGCAGTTCTTC
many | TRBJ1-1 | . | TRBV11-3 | CASSSPDRPGEAFF | TGTGCCAGCAGCTCCCCAGACAGGCCCGGTGAAGCTTTCTTT
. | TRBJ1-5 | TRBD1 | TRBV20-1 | CSARGTGNRQPQHF | TGCAGTGCTAGAGGGACAGGGAATCGTCAGCCCCAGCATTTT
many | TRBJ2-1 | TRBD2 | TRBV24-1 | CATSDSAGTSGYNEQFF | TGTGCCACCAGTGACTCCGCCGGGACTAGCGGGTACAATGAGCAGTTCTTC
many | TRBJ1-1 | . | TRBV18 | CASSRRTGSRNTEAFF | TGTGCCAGCTCACGGAGGACGGGCAGCCGGAACACTGAAGCTTTCTTT
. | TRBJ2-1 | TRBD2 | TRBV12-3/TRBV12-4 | CASSLALAGGPYNEQFF | TGTGCCAGCAGTTTAGCCCTAGCGGGAGGGCCCTACAATGAGCAGTTCTTC
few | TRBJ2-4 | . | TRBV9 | CASSPGGGATKNIQYF | TGTGCCAGCAGCCCTGGGGGCGGTGCAACCAAAAACATTCAGTACTTC
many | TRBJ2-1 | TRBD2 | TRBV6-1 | CASSYRLAGSSYNEQFF | TGTGCCAGCAGTTATAGGCTAGCGGGAAGCTCCTACAATGAGCAGTTCTTC
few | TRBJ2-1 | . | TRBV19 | CASNPSLNSYNEQFF | TGTGCCAGTAACCCCTCCCTTAATAGTTACAATGAGCAGTTCTTC
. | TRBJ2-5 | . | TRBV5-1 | CASRGAQETQYF | TGCGCCAGCAGGGGGGCCCAAGAGACCCAGTACTTC
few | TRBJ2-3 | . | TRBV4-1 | CASSQDEGRGTDTQYF | TGCGCCAGCAGCCAAGATGAGGGACGGGGCACAGATACGCAGTATTTT
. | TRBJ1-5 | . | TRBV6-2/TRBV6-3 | CASRDTGTAGQPQHF | TGTGCCAGCAGGGATACCGGGACCGCCGGTCAGCCCCAGCATTTT
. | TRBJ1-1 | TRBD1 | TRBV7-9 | CANSSGQGATEAFF | TGTGCCAACAGCTCGGGACAGGGAGCAACTGAAGCTTTCTTT
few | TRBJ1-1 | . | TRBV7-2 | CASSPEVAANRNTEAFF | TGTGCCAGCAGCCCCGAGGTAGCGGCCAACAGGAACACTGAAGCTTTCTTT
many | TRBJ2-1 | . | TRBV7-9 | CASSLGISASAYNEQFF | TGTGCCAGCAGCTTGGGGATTAGCGCATCGGCCTACAATGAGCAGTTCTTC
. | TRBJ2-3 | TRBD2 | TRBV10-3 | CAISESGSPDTQYF | TGTGCCATCAGTGAAAGCGGGAGTCCAGATACGCAGTATTTT
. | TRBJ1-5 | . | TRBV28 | CASRLLGGAQPQHF | TGTGCCAGCAGACTCCTGGGGGGGGCTCAGCCCCAGCATTTT
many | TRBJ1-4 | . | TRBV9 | CASSVGGATNEKLFF | TGTGCCAGCAGCGTAGGAGGAGCAACTAATGAAAAACTGTTTTTT
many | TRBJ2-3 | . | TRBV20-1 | CSASGGITDTQYF | TGCAGTGCTAGTGGGGGGATCACAGATACGCAGTATTTT
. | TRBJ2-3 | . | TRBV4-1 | CASSLSQSTDTQYF | TGCGCCAGCAGTCTCTCACAGAGCACAGATACGCAGTATTTT
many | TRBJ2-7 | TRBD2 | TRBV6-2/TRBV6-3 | CASSPRSGRAYEQYF | TGTGCCAGCAGCCCTAGGAGCGGGAGGGCCTACGAGCAGTACTTC
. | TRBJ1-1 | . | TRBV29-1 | CSSRQGYTEAFF | TGCAGTTCCAGGCAGGGCTACACTGAAGCTTTCTTT
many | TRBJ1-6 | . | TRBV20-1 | CSGGRDNSPLHF | TGCAGTGGGGGTCGCGACAATTCACCCCTCCACTTT